This note documents a single T cell receptor (beta chain) sequence. Its antigen is undetermined. The PCR was carried out with 60 Vbeta primers and 13 Jbeta primers. Some clones are missing from TCRdb's copy, which holds only in-frame ones; the method was immunoSEQ multiplex PCR. The table lists approximately 140,000 clones, approximately 82% of them singletons. The sample is drawn from a study of cytomegalovirus exposure and HLA in healthy donors. Regarding the study as a whole: High specificity and sensitivity for cytomegalovirus status were reported for the classifier. According to an earlier analysis, most TCR beta V segments yielded productive rearrangements about 87% or about 30% of the time.

The CDR3 is made up of 14 amino acids. Germline-derived CDR1 and CDR2 are MDHEN and SYDVKM. The V segment lost 1 base and the J segment 3 bases; nucleotides outside the gene matches: 2. The V and J genes are TRBV28 and TRBJ2-5; 7 nucleotides match TRBD1. Specimen: PBMCs. This TCR was sampled from a woman in her forties in good health and CMV-seronegative. DNA for the CDR3: TGTGCCAGCAGTTTATTAGGACAGGAAGAGACCCAGTACTTC. Translating it yields CASSLLGQEETQYF.